Each of the 6 T cell receptor beta chains below was sequenced from the same sample in a study of T cells in Graves' hyperthyroidism and ophthalmopathy. The TCR beta CDR3 regions underwent amplification using RNA transcripts as the source. First-round RT-PCR targeting the TCR CDR3 was performed with the HTBI primer set. TCRdb redid the calling of the multiplex PCR reads with MiXCR, one entry per CDR3 protein. The data show roughly 380,000 distinct CDR3 sequences, approximately 15% seen once. The sequenced sample consisted of blood. The receptors were gathered from a woman aged 55 to 70 with Graves' hyperthyroidism.

J is TRBJ2-3 and V is TRBV7-9, with TRBD2 matching 8 bases. Germline V gene data show CDR1 as SEHNR and CDR2 as FQNEAQ (reference sequence). The CDR3 runs 16 residues. Unmatched junction bases numbered 6, after V lost 2 bases and J lost 2 bases. CDR3 protein: CASSLSLTSDTDTQYF. As DNA, the CDR3 is TGTGCCAGCAGCTTAAGTTTGACTAGCGACACAGATACGCAGTATTTT.

This clonotype occurred many times. The genes are TRBV4-1 and TRBJ2-1; 9 nucleotides align to TRBD1. In germline, CDR1 is MGHRA, CDR2 YSYEKL. CDR3 length: 15 amino acids. J lost 5 bases, V lost 4 bases, and 6 bases had no gene match. This CDR3 is CASSPGQGSDNEQFF. CDR3 DNA sequence: TGCGCCAGCAGCCCCGGACAGGGGTCCGACAATGAGCAGTTCTTC.

This clonotype came up many times. This chain joins TRBV11-2 and TRBJ2-1; D unresolved. The V end was cut by 1 base, the J end by 7 bases, with 8 bases between. The CDR3 loop spans 13 amino acids. Germline CDR1 and CDR2: SGHAT and FQNNGV. The CDR3: CASSLGRRNEQFF. DNA for the CDR3: TGTGCCAGCAGCTTAGGGCGCCGGAATGAGCAGTTCTTC.

The chain is built from TRBV11-2 and TRBJ2-5; 9 bases agree with TRBD2. This CDR3 region has 19 residues. Trimming at V came to 6 bases and at J to 2 bases, leaving 19 bases not matched to a gene. Germline CDR1 and CDR2: SGHAT and FQNNGV. CDR3 sequence reads: CASRSGRGGAWGAQETQYF. CDR3 sequence (DNA): TGTGCCAGCAGATCCGGGCGGGGGGGCGCTTGGGGGGCACAAGAGACCCAGTACTTC.

This clonotype was recorded a few times. The J gene is TRBJ2-1, the V gene TRBV7-9; TRBD2 matches 14 bases. Losses at the gene ends were 4 bases for V and 9 bases for J; bases not matched to a gene: 8. This CDR3 is built from 16 residues. The germline V gene encodes CDR1 SEHNR and CDR2 FQNEAQ (reference sequence). The CDR3 DNA is TGTGCCAGCAGCTCCGGGACTAGCGGGAGTATGGGTGAGCAGTTCTTC. It translates to CASSSGTSGSMGEQFF.

This clonotype was seen more than once but under ten times. V gene TRBV19 combines with J gene TRBJ2-1; TRBD2 agrees at 11 bases. The CDR3 runs 14 residues. The germline V gene encodes CDR1 LNHDA and CDR2 SQIVND (reference sequence). After removal of 8 bases from V and 6 bases from J, the junction contained 6 bases not matched to a gene. CDR3 in DNA: TGTGCCAGTGGAAGGACTAGCGGGTTCAATGAGCAGTTCTTC. Amino acids: CASGRTSGFNEQFF.